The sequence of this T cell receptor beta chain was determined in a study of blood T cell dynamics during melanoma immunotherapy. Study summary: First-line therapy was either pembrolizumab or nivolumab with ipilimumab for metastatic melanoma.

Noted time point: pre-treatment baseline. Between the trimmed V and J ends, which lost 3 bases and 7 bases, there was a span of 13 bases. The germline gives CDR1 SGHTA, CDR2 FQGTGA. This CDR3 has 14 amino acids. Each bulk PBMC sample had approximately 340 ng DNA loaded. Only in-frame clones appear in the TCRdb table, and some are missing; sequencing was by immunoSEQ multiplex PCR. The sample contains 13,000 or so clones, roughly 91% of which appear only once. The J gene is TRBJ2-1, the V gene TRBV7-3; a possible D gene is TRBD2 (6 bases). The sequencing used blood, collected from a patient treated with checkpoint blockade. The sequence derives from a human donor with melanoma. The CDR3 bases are TGTGCCAGCAGCTTCGGGGGAGGAGGAAATGAGCAGTTCTTC. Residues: CASSFGGGGNEQFF.